The 10 T cell receptor beta chains given below trace back to one sample, sequenced in a study of tissue T cells after allogeneic stem cell transplantation. Clones were read by immunoSEQ multiplex PCR, and TCRdb kept only the in-frame ones, dropping some. The sample lists 2,500 to 3,500 clones, approximately 60% occurring once. Stated time point: mouse harvest day 7 after allogeneic transplant. Tail vein injection delivered 10^7 T-cell-depleted bone marrow cells and 10^6 splenic CD5+ T cells. Sequenced: gut tissue. The receptors originated from a female BALB/c mouse given C57BL/6 T cells with graft-versus-host disease after an allogeneic hematopoietic cell transplant.

A note on this clone: All gene names here are mouse names. The read terminates 1 residue before the CDR3 end, so the remaining end is supplied by the germline J gene. This rearrangement joins TRBV3 to TRBJ2-7, with 8 bases matching TRBD1. The V gene end was trimmed by 4 bases and the J gene end by 6 bases; junction bases not matched to a gene: 2. Germline lookup yields CDR1 SNHLY and CDR2 FYNGKV (reference sequence). The CDR3 covers 12 residues. The chain's CDR3 is CASSSQGGEQYF. The CDR3 bases that were read are TGTGCCAGCAGCTCACAGGGGGGTGAACAGTAC.

This clone has only a few counts. The genes and germline here are from mouse. The sequence runs out 1 residue before the end of the CDR3; the remainder is reconstructed from the germline J gene. The chain is built from TRBV26 and TRBJ1-4, with 7 bases that match TRBD1. This CDR3 region has 13 residues. V dropped 4 bases and J dropped 5; count of bases not matched to a gene: 1. Germline assignment: CDR1 KGHPV and CDR2 FQNQEV (reference sequence). This chain's CDR3 is CASSRGQNERLFF. Incomplete CDR3 DNA: TGTGCCAGCAGTCGGGGACAGAACGAAAGATTATTT. The full variable domain, rest sourced from reference TRBV26 and TRBJ1-4, is NSKVIQTPRYLVKGQGQKAKMRCIPEKGHPVVFWYQQNKNNEFKFLINFQNQEVLQQIDMTEKRFSAECPSNSPCSLEIQSSEAGDSALYLCASSRGQNERLFFGHGTKLSVL.

Remarks on this clone: The gene names given are mouse names. Coverage ceases 1 residue before the CDR3 finishes, and the germline J gene fills in the end. J is TRBJ2-7 and V is TRBV15, with 9 bases lining up with TRBD2. V shed 2 bases and J 7 bases; nucleotides not matched to a gene: 6. CDR3 length: 14 amino acids. Germline CDR1 SGHND, CDR2 FRSKSL. The sequenced CDR3 bases are TGTGCCAGCAGTTTAAGCTGGGGGGGTCTGGAACAGTAC. It yields the protein CASSLSWGGLEQY. The full-length CDR3 reads as CASSLSWGGLEQYF.

This clone was counted between two and nine times. Mouse gene names apply. With the read ending 1 residue before the CDR3 end, the germline J gene is used to fill in that end. This chain joins TRBV2 and TRBJ1-5, with D unclear. This CDR3 is 13 amino acids long. V dropped 4 bases and J dropped 0 bases, with 4 bases sitting between them. Germline V CDR1 and CDR2: LGHNA, YSYQKL. The CDR3 here is CASSLYNNQAPLF. The covered CDR3 bases are TGTGCCAGCAGCCTGTATAACAACCAGGCTCCGCTT.

Concerning this clone itself: These gene names are mouse names. The read terminates 1 residue before the CDR3 end, so the remaining end is supplied by the germline J gene. This same CDR3 is encoded by further DNA sequences in the sample. The chain carries TRBV23 and TRBJ2-1. The CDR3 length is 13 residues. Germline-derived CDR1 and CDR2 are KGHTA and FQNQQP. The sequenced part of the CDR3 DNA is TGCTCCAGCAGTCGGCAGAACTATGCTGAGCAGTTC. Translation gives CSSSRQNYAEQF. The full-length CDR3 reads as CSSSRQNYAEQFF. The full variable domain, completed using reference TRBV23 and TRBJ2-1, is DAAVTQKPRYLIKMKGQEAEMKCIPEKGHTAVFWYQQKQSKELKFLIYFQNQQPLDQIDMVKERFSAVCPSSSLCSLGIRTCEAEDSALYLCSSSRQNYAEQFFGPGTRLTVL.

As to this clone: Germline and genes: mouse. The CDR3 goes on 1 residue after the read ends, and that part is filled in from the germline J gene. J is TRBJ2-7 and V is TRBV20; D is possibly TRBD1 or TRBD2 (5 bases each). Trimming took off 1 base at V and 4 bases at J, with 5 bases between the two ends. The CDR3 has 11 residues. Germline assignment: CDR1 GFQATS and CDR2 STVNSAI. The CDR3 sequence is CGARGGYEQYF. The sequenced CDR3 bases are TGTGGTGCTAGGGGGGGGTATGAACAGTAC. The complete variable domain, with remaining parts taken from reference TRBV20 and TRBJ2-7, reads GALVYQYPRRTICKSGTSMRMECQAVGFQATSVAWYRQSPQKTFELIALSTVNSAIKYEQNFTQEKFPISHPNLSFSSMTVLNAYLEDRGLYLCGARGGYEQYFGPGTRLTVL.

This clone has more than one count but fewer than ten. Germline and genes: mouse. The part of the CDR3 DNA that was read is TGTGCCAGCAGTACGGGACTGGGGGGTGACACCCAGTAC. Protein sequence: CASSTGLGGDTQY. The CDR3 reads in full as CASSTGLGGDTQYF. This chain links TRBV26 with TRBJ2-5; 12 nucleotides agree with TRBD2. With the read ending 1 residue before the CDR3 end, the germline J gene is used to fill in that end. Per the germline V gene, CDR1 is KGHPV and CDR2 is FQNQEV (reference sequence). J lost 6 bases, V lost 5 bases, and 3 bases had no gene match. The CDR3 length is 14 residues. The variable domain in full, with the rest retrieved from reference TRBV26 and TRBJ2-5, is NSKVIQTPRYLVKGQGQKAKMRCIPEKGHPVVFWYQQNKNNEFKFLINFQNQEVLQQIDMTEKRFSAECPSNSPCSLEIQSSEAGDSALYLCASSTGLGGDTQYFGPGTRLLVL.

Concerning this clone itself: Mouse germline and gene names are used. The CDR3 end lies 1 residue beyond the end of the read and is filled in from the germline J gene. The chain joins TRBV16 to TRBJ1-1; D is unclear. This CDR3 comprises 13 residues. Germline assignment: CDR1 SGHSA and CDR2 FRNQAP. With 2 bases removed from V and 0 bases from J, the gap between germline ends came to 4 bases. The covered CDR3 bases are TGTGCAAGCAGCTTAACATCAAACACAGAAGTCTTC. The encoded protein is CASSLTSNTEVF. The CDR3 as a whole reads CASSLTSNTEVFF.

As to this clone: Genes and germline are mouse. The read comes to an end 1 residue before the CDR3 does, leaving the germline J gene to fill in the end. The gene calls are TRBV26 and TRBJ2-3; maybe TRBD2 (7 bases). CDR3 length equals 15 residues. V dropped 2 bases and J dropped 2 bases, with 11 bases sitting between them. In germline, CDR1 is KGHPV, CDR2 FQNQEV (reference sequence). The CDR3 DNA, read in part, is TGTGCCAGCAGTCTGAGGGGGGGGAATGCAGAAACGCTGTAT. Translated: CASSLRGGNAETLY. The complete CDR3 reads CASSLRGGNAETLYF.

This clone was seen a few times. The genes are named according to mouse. The DNA ends 1 residue before the CDR3 does, and the rest of the CDR3 is filled in from the germline J gene. The chain has TRBV3 and TRBJ2-7; D is possibly TRBD2 (5 bases). CDR1 is SNHLY, CDR2 FYNGKV, per germline (reference sequence). This CDR3 has 14 residues. With 2 bases removed from V and 2 bases from J, the gap between germline ends came to 10 bases. The covered CDR3 bases are TGTGCCAGCAGCTTAAGATGGGGTCCCTATGAACAGTAC. Translated, it gives CASSLRWGPYEQY. The whole CDR3 sequence is CASSLRWGPYEQYF.